Shown below are 6 T cell receptor beta chains from a single sample sequenced in a study of blood T cell repertoires in COVID-19. The repertoire was sequenced with immunoSEQ multiplex PCR; TCRdb's copy has only in-frame clones and lacks some. The table includes 15,000 to 20,000 clones, roughly four fifths detected once. Sequencing was done on a sample of peripheral blood. Receptor source: a human donor in a cohort sampled during active COVID-19.

This chain joins TRBV28 and TRBJ2-3; no clear D. Per germline, CDR1 MDHEN and CDR2 SYDVKM. The CDR3 length is 12 residues. Trimming removed 7 bases at V and 5 bases at J, with 10 bases between. The CDR3 here is CASTRTGDTQYF. The CDR3 DNA follows: TGTGCCAGCACCCGAACTGGAGATACGCAGTATTTT.

The genes are TRBV25-1 and TRBJ2-1; 9 positions match TRBD1. CDR1 is MGHDK, CDR2 SYGVNS, per germline. V dropped 4 bases and J dropped 4; count of bases not matched to a gene: 2. The CDR3 runs 14 residues. CDR3 sequence: CASSAGQGYNEQFF. The CDR3 DNA reads as TGTGCCAGCAGTGCCGGACAGGGGTACAATGAGCAGTTCTTC.

J is TRBJ1-1 and V is TRBV6-5; D is perhaps TRBD1 (5 bases). Germline CDR1 and CDR2: MNHEY and SVGAGI. The CDR3 is 14 amino acids. With 6 bases removed from V and 5 bases from J, the gap between germline ends came to 16 bases. The CDR3 region has the DNA TGTGCCAGCAGCACGGGGGGAGGAGGGACTGAAGCTTTCTTT. Protein product: CASSTGGGGTEAFF.

This rearrangement joins TRBV24-1 to TRBJ2-7; 7 nucleotides align to TRBD1. The junction had 1 base not matched to a gene; V was cut back by 3 bases and J by 0 bases. CDR1 and CDR2 (germline): KGHDR, SFDVKD. This CDR3 region has 14 residues. CDR3 sequence reads: CATSDQGDSYEQYF. The CDR3 DNA is TGTGCCACCAGTGATCAGGGGGACTCCTACGAGCAGTACTTC.

The gene calls are TRBV19 and TRBJ1-1, with a possible D match to TRBD1 (6 bases). V lost 2 bases to trimming and J lost 7 bases, with 23 bases between them. CDR1 LNHDA and CDR2 SQIVND come from the germline V gene (reference sequence). There are 17 residues in the CDR3. Here the CDR3 DNA reads TGTGCCAGTAGTATACCCCAGGACAGAACCGCGCCCTTTGAAGCTTTCTTT. Its translation: CASSIPQDRTAPFEAFF. The full variable domain, in which reference TRBV19 and TRBJ1-1 provide the parts outside the CDR3, is DGGITQSPKYLFRKEGQNVTLSCEQNLNHDAMYWYRQDPGQGLRLIYYSQIVNDFQKGDIAEGYSVSREKKESFPLTVTSAQKNPTAFYLCASSIPQDRTAPFEAFFGQGTRLTVV.

The chain has TRBV29-1 and TRBJ2-3; D gene uncertain. The CDR3 has 11 residues. The germline V gene has CDR1 SQVTM and CDR2 ANQGSEA. V was trimmed by 4 bases and J by 2 bases, leaving 4 bases between them. The CDR3 sequence is CSVVLTDTQYF. The CDR3 bases are TGCAGCGTTGTCCTCACAGATACGCAGTATTTT.